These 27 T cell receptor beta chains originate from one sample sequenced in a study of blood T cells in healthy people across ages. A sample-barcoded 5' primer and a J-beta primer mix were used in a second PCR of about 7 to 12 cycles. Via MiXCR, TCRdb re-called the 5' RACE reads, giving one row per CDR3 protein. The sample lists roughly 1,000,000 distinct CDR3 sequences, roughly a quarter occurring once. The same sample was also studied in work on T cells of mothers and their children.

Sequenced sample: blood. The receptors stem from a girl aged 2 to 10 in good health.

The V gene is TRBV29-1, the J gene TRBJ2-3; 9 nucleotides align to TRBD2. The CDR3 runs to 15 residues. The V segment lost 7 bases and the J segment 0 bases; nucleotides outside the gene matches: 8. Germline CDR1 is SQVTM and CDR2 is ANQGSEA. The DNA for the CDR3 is TGCAGCGCCGCCCACCTAGCGGGAAGCACAGATACGCAGTATTTT. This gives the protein CSAAHLAGSTDTQYF.

CDR3 in DNA: TGCAGCGTTGACAGACAGTATAGCAATCAGCCCCAGCATTTT. Protein: CSVDRQYSNQPQHF. The chain uses TRBV29-1 and TRBJ1-5; tentatively, D is TRBD1 (5 bases). The CDR3 runs to 14 residues. Germline V CDR1 and CDR2: SQVTM, ANQGSEA. Trimming shortened V by 3 bases and J by 0 bases, and 9 bases separated the two germline ends. Filled out from reference TRBV29-1 and TRBJ1-5, the complete variable domain reads SAVISQKPSRDICQRGTSLTIQCQVDSQVTMMFWYRQQPGQSLTLIATANQGSEATYESGFVIDKFPISRPNLTFSTLTVSNMSPEDSSIYLCSVDRQYSNQPQHFGDGTRLSIL.

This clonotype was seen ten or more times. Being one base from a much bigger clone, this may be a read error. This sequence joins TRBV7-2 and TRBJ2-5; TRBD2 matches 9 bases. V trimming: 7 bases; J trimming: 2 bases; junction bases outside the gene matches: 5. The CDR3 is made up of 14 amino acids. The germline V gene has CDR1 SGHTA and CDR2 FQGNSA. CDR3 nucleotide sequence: TGTGCCAGCACCCCGACTAGCGGACAAGAGACCCAGTACTTC. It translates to CASTPTSGQETQYF. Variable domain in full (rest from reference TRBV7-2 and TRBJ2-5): GAGVSQSPSNKVTEKGKDVELRCDPISGHTALYWYRQSLGQGLEFLIYFQGNSAPDKSGLPSDRFSAERTGGSVSTLTIQRTQQEDSAVYLCASTPTSGQETQYFGPGTRLLVL.

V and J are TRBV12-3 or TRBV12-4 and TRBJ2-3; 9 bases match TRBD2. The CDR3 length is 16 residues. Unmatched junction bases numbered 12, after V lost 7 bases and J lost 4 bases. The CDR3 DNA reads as TGTGCCAGCAACCTTCGGCTGGGACTAGCCCCAGATACGCAGTATTTT. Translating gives CASNLRLGLAPDTQYF.

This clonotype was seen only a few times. The DNA for the CDR3 is TGTGCCAGCTCGGCCCCAGGGGGAGGACAAGAGACCCAGTACTTC. Translated, it gives CASSAPGGGQETQYF. The V call is TRBV18, the J call TRBJ2-5; possibly TRBD1 for D (7 bases). The V gene lost 6 bases and the J gene lost 2 bases, with 16 bases spanning the gap. Germline CDR1 and CDR2: KGHSH and LQKENI. The CDR3 has 15 residues.

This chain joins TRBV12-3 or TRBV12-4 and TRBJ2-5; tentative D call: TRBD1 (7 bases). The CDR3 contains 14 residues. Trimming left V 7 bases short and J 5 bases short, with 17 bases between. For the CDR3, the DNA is TGTGCCAGCACCTTGACAGGGAGGAAGGAGACCCAGTACTTC. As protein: CASTLTGRKETQYF.

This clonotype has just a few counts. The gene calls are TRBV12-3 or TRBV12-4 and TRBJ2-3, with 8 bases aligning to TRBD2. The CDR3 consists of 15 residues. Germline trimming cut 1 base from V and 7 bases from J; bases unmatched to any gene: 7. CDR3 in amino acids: CASSLGAGGWNTQYF. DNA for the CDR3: TGTGCCAGCAGTTTAGGTGCGGGGGGTTGGAATACGCAGTATTTT.

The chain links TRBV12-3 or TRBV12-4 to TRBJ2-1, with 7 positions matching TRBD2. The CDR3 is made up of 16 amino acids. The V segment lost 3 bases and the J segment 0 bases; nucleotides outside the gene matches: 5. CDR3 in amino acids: CASSFGGSASYNEQFF. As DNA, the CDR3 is TGTGCCAGCAGTTTCGGCGGGAGCGCCTCCTACAATGAGCAGTTCTTC.

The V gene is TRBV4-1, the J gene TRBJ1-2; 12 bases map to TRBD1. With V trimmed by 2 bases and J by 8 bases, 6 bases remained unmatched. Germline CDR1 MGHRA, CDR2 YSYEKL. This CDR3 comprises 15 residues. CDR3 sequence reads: CASSQTSGTGGGYTF. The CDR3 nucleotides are TGCGCCAGCAGCCAAACTTCCGGGACAGGGGGCGGCTACACCTTC.

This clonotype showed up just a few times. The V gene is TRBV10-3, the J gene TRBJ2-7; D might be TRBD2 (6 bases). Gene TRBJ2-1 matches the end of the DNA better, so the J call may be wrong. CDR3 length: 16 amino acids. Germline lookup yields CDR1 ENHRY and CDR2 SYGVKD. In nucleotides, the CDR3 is TGTGCCATCAGTGAGTCCCGGGACTTCAAATACAATGAGCAGTTCTTC. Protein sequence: CAISESRDFKYNEQFF.

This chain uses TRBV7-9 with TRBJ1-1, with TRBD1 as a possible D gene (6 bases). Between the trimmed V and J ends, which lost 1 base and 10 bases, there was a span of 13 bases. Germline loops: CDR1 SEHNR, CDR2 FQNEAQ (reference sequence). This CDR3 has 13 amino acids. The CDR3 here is CASSLDQGYGAFF. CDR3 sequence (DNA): TGTGCCAGCAGCTTAGACCAGGGGTACGGAGCTTTCTTT.

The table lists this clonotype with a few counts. The chain's CDR3 is CASSVVLSTRRGGELFF. DNA of the CDR3: TGTGCCAGCAGCGTAGTATTGAGCACGCGACGGGGCGGGGAGCTGTTTTTT. V is TRBV9 and J is TRBJ2-2; D is perhaps TRBD2 (5 bases). Germline V gene data show CDR1 as SGDLS and CDR2 as YYNGEE. V lost 0 bases and J 7 bases, leaving 19 bases between the germline ends. This CDR3 comprises 17 residues.

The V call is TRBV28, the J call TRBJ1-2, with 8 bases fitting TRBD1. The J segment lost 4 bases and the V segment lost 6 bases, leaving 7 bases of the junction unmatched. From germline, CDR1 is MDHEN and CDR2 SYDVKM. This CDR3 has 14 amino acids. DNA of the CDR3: TGTGCCAGCAGGACTATAACAGGGGGCTATGGCTACACCTTC. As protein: CASRTITGGYGYTF.

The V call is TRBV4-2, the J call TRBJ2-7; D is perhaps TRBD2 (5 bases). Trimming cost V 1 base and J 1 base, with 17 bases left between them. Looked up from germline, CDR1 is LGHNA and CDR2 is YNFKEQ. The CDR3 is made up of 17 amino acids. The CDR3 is CASSQAIETEASYEQYF. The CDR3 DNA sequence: TGTGCCAGCAGCCAAGCAATTGAGACGGAGGCTTCCTACGAGCAGTACTTC.

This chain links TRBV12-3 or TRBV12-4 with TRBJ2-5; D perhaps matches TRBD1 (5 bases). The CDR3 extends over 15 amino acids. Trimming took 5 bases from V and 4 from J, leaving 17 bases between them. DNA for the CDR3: TGTGCCAGCAGTCCCACCAGGGTTAACTTAGAGACCCAGTACTTC. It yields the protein CASSPTRVNLETQYF.

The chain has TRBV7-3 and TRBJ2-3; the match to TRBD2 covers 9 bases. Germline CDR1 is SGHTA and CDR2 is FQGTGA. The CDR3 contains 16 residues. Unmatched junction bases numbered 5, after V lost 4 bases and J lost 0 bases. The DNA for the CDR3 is TGTGCCAGCAGCTCCCTTAGCGGGAGTAGCACAGATACGCAGTATTTT. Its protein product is CASSSLSGSSTDTQYF.

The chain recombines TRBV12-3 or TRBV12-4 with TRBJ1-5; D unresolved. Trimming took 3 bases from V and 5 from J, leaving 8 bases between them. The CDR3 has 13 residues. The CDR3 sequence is CASSFPGDQPQHF. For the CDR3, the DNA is TGTGCCAGCAGTTTTCCCGGGGATCAGCCCCAGCATTTT.

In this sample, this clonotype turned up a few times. The CDR3 protein is CSGDWVDANTEAFF. The CDR3, as DNA: TGCAGCGGGGATTGGGTCGACGCGAACACTGAAGCTTTCTTT. The chain combines TRBV29-1 with TRBJ1-1; D is ambiguous. The germline V gene has CDR1 SQVTM and CDR2 ANQGSEA. This CDR3 is 14 amino acids long. Trimming removed 7 bases from V and 1 base from J, with 16 bases in between.

CDR3 region: CSVGELSYEQYF. The CDR3 nucleotides read TGCAGCGTTGGGGAGCTCTCCTACGAGCAGTACTTC. The rearrangement joins TRBV29-1 to TRBJ2-7; possible D gene TRBD2, 5 bases. The CDR3 has 12 residues. Germline V gene lookup returns CDR1 SQVTM and CDR2 ANQGSEA. Trimming removed 4 bases from V and 0 bases from J, with 7 bases in between.

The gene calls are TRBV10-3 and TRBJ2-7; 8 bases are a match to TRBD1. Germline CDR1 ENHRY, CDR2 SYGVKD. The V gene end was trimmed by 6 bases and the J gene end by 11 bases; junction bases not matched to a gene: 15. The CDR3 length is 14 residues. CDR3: CAIRDNLDGQGEYF. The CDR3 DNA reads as TGTGCCATCAGAGACAACCTCGACGGACAGGGAGAGTACTTC.

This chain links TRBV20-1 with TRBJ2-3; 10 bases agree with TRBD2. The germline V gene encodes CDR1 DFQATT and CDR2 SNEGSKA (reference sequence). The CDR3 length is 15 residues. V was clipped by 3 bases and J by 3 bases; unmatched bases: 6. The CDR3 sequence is CSASPTSGKTDTQYF. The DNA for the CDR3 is TGCAGTGCTAGCCCTACTAGCGGGAAAACAGATACGCAGTATTTT.

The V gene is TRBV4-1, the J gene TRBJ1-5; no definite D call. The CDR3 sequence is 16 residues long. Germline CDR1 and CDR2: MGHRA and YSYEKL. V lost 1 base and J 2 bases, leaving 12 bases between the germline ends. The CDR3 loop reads CASSQAVGLGNQPQHF. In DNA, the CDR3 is TGCGCCAGCAGCCAAGCGGTGGGTTTGGGCAATCAGCCCCAGCATTTT.

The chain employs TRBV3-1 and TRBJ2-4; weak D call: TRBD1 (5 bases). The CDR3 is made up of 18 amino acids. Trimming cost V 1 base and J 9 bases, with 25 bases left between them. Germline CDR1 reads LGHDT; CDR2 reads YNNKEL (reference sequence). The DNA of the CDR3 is TGTGCCAGCAGCCAAGGGGGCTTTGGGCAGCTGGGATATATCATTCAGTACTTC. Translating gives CASSQGGFGQLGYIIQYF.

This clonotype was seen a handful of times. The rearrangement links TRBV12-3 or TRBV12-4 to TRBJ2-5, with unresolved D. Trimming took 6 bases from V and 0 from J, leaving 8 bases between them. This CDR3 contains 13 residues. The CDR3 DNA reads TGTGCCAGCAGCCCCTCTTACCAAGAGACCCAGTACTTC. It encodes CASSPSYQETQYF.

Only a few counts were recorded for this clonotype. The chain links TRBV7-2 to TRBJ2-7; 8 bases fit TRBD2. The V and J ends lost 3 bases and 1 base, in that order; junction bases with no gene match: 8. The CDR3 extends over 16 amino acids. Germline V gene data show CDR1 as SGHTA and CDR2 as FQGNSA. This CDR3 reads CASSFVAGRPSYEQYF. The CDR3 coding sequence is TGTGCCAGCAGCTTTGTAGCGGGAAGACCTTCCTACGAGCAGTACTTC.

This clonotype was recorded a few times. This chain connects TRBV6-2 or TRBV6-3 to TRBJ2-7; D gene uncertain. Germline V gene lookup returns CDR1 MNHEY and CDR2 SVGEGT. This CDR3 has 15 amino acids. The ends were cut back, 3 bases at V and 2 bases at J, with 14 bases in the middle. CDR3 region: CASSYSHSSTYEQYF. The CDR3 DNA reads TGTGCCAGCAGTTATTCGCACAGTTCTACCTACGAGCAGTACTTC.

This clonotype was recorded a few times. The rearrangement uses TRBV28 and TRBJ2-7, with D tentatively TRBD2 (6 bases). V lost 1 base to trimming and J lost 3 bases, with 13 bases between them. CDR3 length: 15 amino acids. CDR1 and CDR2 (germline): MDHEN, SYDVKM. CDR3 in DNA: TGTGCCAGCAGTTTATTATCGGGGGAAGGCTACGAGCAGTACTTC. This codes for CASSLLSGEGYEQYF.